This is a list of T cell receptor beta chains from one sample in a study of blood T cell repertoires in COVID-19. Assay used: immunoSEQ multiplex PCR; TCRdb lists only in-frame clones, some missing. The data hold under 350,000 clones, with 85% observed a single time. Sequenced input: peripheral blood. The origin of the receptors is a human donor in a cohort sampled during active COVID-19. The CDR3 runs from the conserved cysteine through the conserved F or W. The D gene is left open where the match is weak. Not all rows give a size; the values are once, few, many and, for expanded clones, a class.

NA TRBJ1-3 TRBV7-9 NA TGTGCCAGCAGCCTCCCCGGAGCAGGAAACACCATATATTTT CASSLPGAGNTIYF
TRBD1 TRBJ2-2 TRBV5-1 NA TGCGCCAGCAGCCTCCGGGACAGGGGGAACACCGGGGAGCTGTTTTTT CASSLRDRGNTGELFF
NA TRBJ2-7 TRBV5-1 NA TGCGCCAGCAGCCGTCGACAGGAGTACGAGCAGTACTTC CASSRRQEYEQYF
NA TRBJ2-7 TRBV3-1/TRBV3-2 NA TGTGCCAGCAGCCAAGATAGCTGGAGCGAGCAGTACTTC CASSQDSWSEQYF
NA TRBJ1-5 TRBV10-2 NA TGCGCCAGCAGTGAGTCGACATCCCAGGGTCAGCCCCAGCATTTT CASSESTSQGQPQHF
NA TRBJ2-7 TRBV6-5 NA TGTGCCAGCAGCGCCTCTTATAGCTCCTACGAGCAGTACTTC CASSASYSSYEQYF
TRBD1 TRBJ2-7 TRBV13 NA TGTGCCAGCAGCGCCACGCGACAGGGTGGATATAACGAGCAGTACTTC CASSATRQGGYNEQYF
TRBD2 TRBJ2-1 TRBV30 NA TGTGCCTGGAGTGTAGCGGGGAATGAGCAGTTCTTC CAWSVAGNEQFF
TRBD1 TRBJ2-7 TRBV19 NA TGTGCCAGTAGTAGGGGACAGGGGGCATACGAGCAGTACTTC CASSRGQGAYEQYF
NA TRBJ2-2 TRBV14 NA TGTGCCAGCAGCTTCAGGGACACCGGGGAGCTGTTTTTT CASSFRDTGELFF
NA TRBJ1-6 TRBV6-5 NA TGTGCCAGCAACCCATTTCGGAATTCACCCCTCCACTTT CASNPFRNSPLHF
TRBD1 TRBJ1-1 TRBV19 NA TGTGCCAGTACTGAGACAGGGGATTTGGGCACTGAAGCTTTCTTT CASTETGDLGTEAFF
NA TRBJ1-6 TRBV9 NA TGTGCCAGCAGCGCCCTGGGGGGGGACTCACCCCTCCACTTT CASSALGGDSPLHF
TRBD1 TRBJ1-1 TRBV3-1/TRBV3-2 NA TGTGCCAGCATGGGACAGGGTTCCACTGAAGCTTTCTTT CASMGQGSTEAFF
TRBD1 TRBJ1-1 TRBV3-1/TRBV3-2 few TGTGCCAGCAGCCTGCGACAGGGTAACACTGAAGCTTTCTTT CASSLRQGNTEAFF
NA TRBJ1-5 TRBV6-5 NA TGTGCCAGTCGATCAGGGATCAATCAGCCCCAGCATTTT CASRSGINQPQHF
TRBD1 TRBJ1-1 TRBV5-6 NA TGTGCCAGCAGCCCCTTGAGGGGGCGACTAACTTTCTTT CASSPLRGRLTFF
NA TRBJ1-1 TRBV5-4 NA TGTGCCAGCAGCTTGGAGGGTGGAGGGATCACTGAAGCTTTCTTT CASSLEGGGITEAFF
TRBD2 TRBJ2-2 TRBV7-2 few TGTGCCAGCAGCTTAGCACTAGCGGGGGTGACCGGGGAGCTGTTTTTT CASSLALAGVTGELFF
TRBD1 TRBJ1-2 TRBV5-6 NA TGTGCCAGCAGCTTTGACAGGGGGCGATCGTCTGGCTACACCTTC CASSFDRGRSSGYTF
TRBD1 TRBJ2-7 TRBV7-9 NA TGTGCCAGCAGCTCTGGACAGGGGAACTACGAGCAGTACTTC CASSSGQGNYEQYF
TRBD1 TRBJ1-2 TRBV27 NA TGTGCCAGCAGTTGGGACAGGGCGAACTATGGCTACACCTTC CASSWDRANYGYTF
TRBD1 TRBJ1-2 TRBV5-6 once TGTGCCAGCAGCTCCCGACCACAGGGGACCTATGGCTACACCTTC CASSSRPQGTYGYTF
TRBD2 TRBJ2-2 TRBV2 few TGTGCCAGTTGTTGCCTAGCGGGGAACACCGGGGAGCTGTTTTTT CASCCLAGNTGELFF
TRBD2 TRBJ2-3 TRBV14 NA TGTGCCAGCAGCCAAGTGAGAGGACTAGCGGGGAGAGATACGCAGTATTTT CASSQVRGLAGRDTQYF
NA TRBJ1-3 TRBV29-1 once TGCAGCGCTACGAAGACATATCCTCTGCGCTCTGGAAACACCATATATTTT CSATKTYPLRSGNTIYF
NA TRBJ1-1 TRBV30 NA TGTGCCTGGAGCTCTCGGTCGAACACTGAAGCTTTCTTT CAWSSRSNTEAFF
NA TRBJ2-7 TRBV18 NA TGTGCCAGCCAGAGCGCCCAGACCTACGAGCAGTACTTC CASQSAQTYEQYF
TRBD1 TRBJ2-2 TRBV7-2 NA TGTGCCAGCAGCAGGGACAGCCGGAACACCGGGGAGCTGTTTTTT CASSRDSRNTGELFF
TRBD2 TRBJ2-1 TRBV6-4 NA TGTGCCAGCAGTGACTCTAGTAGCGGGGGAAATGAGCAGTTCTTC CASSDSSSGGNEQFF
NA TRBJ1-1 TRBV12-3/TRBV12-4 few TGTGCCAGCAGTCCCTCGGACAGTGAAGCTTTCTTT CASSPSDSEAFF
TRBD1 TRBJ1-1 TRBV30 once TGTGCCTGGAGGGATACAGGGGGCACTGAAGCTTTCTTT CAWRDTGGTEAFF
NA TRBJ1-2 TRBV2 NA TGTGCCATCCCTACAGGGAGCGGAGACTATGGCTACACCTTC CAIPTGSGDYGYTF
NA TRBJ1-1 TRBV7-9 NA TGTGCCATCAAGCGCGGGGGGCGAACTGAAGCTTTCTTT CAIKRGGRTEAFF
NA TRBJ2-7 TRBV14 NA TGTGCCAGCAGCCAAGTGGAGGGTTACGAGCAGTACTTC CASSQVEGYEQYF
NA TRBJ1-1 TRBV7-9 NA TGTGCCAGCAGCTTCCGGACTGACACTGAAGCTTTCTTT CASSFRTDTEAFF
NA TRBJ2-7 TRBV5-1 NA TGCGCCAGCAGCTTGGGGACAGATGCCTACGAGCAGTACTTC CASSLGTDAYEQYF
TRBD1 TRBJ1-2 TRBV27 NA TGTGCCAGCAGAGATGGGCCGGGACAGCACTATGGCTACACCTTC CASRDGPGQHYGYTF
TRBD1 TRBJ1-2 TRBV2 NA TGTGCCAGCAGAACAGGGGATTATGGCTACACCTTC CASRTGDYGYTF
TRBD1 TRBJ2-7 TRBV5-1 NA TGCGCCAGTTATACGGGACAGGGAATCTACGAGCAGTACTTC CASYTGQGIYEQYF
TRBD1 TRBJ2-7 TRBV27 NA TGTGCCAGCACGGGGACAGATTCCTACGAGCAGTACTTC CASTGTDSYEQYF
TRBD1 TRBJ2-1 TRBV5-4 NA TGTGCCAGCAGCCAAGGACAGGGGCCCTACAATGAGCAGTTCTTC CASSQGQGPYNEQFF
NA TRBJ1-6 TRBV6-6 NA TGTGCCAGCAGGTCTACAGGGTCCTATAATTCACCCCTCCACTTT CASRSTGSYNSPLHF
TRBD1 TRBJ1-1 TRBV3-1/TRBV3-2 NA TGTGCCAGCAGCCAAGAACAGGGGGTATTAACTGAAGCTTTCTTT CASSQEQGVLTEAFF
NA TRBJ1-1 TRBV14 NA TGTGCCATCCGGACAGCTCTGAACACTGAAGCTTTCTTT CAIRTALNTEAFF
TRBD2 TRBJ2-5 TRBV5-5 NA TGTGCCAGCAGCAGGACTAGCGGGGGGACGGAGACCCAGTACTTC CASSRTSGGTETQYF